The rows below give T cell receptor beta chains drawn from one sample of a study of control samples from healthy donors and cancer patients. Assay: immunoSEQ multiplex PCR; the TCRdb copy retains only in-frame clones and omits some. Of 230,000 or so clones in the sample, just under 95% were seen once. The sample consisted of blood. The receptors were gathered from a man aged 45-65 years in good health. CDR3s include the opening cysteine and the closing phenylalanine or tryptophan. Fields, in order: J gene, D gene, clone size, V gene, CDR3 protein, CDR3 DNA. A D gene is named only where the DNA matches it firmly. Clone sizes are given selectively: once, few, many, or a class where the clone is expanded.

J: TRBJ1-4
D: -
size: -
V: TRBV28
CDR3: CASSFRGEKLFF
DNA: TGTGCCAGCAGTTTTAGGGGGGAAAAACTGTTTTTT

J: TRBJ1-1
D: TRBD1
size: -
V: TRBV5-6
CDR3: CASSPLGQGGEAFF
DNA: TGTGCCAGCAGCCCCCTAGGACAGGGAGGTGAAGCTTTCTTT

J: TRBJ1-4
D: -
size: -
V: TRBV2
CDR3: CASINMARANEKLFF
DNA: TGTGCCAGCATTAATATGGCGAGGGCTAATGAAAAACTGTTTTTT

J: TRBJ1-1
D: -
size: -
V: TRBV12-3/TRBV12-4
CDR3: CASSLFQKEAFF
DNA: TGTGCTAGCAGTTTATTCCAGAAAGAAGCTTTCTTT

J: TRBJ2-2
D: -
size: -
V: TRBV18
CDR3: CASSPGTVNTGELFF
DNA: TGTGCCAGCTCACCAGGGACGGTGAACACCGGGGAGCTGTTTTTT

J: TRBJ2-4
D: TRBD2
size: -
V: TRBV4-1
CDR3: CASSQRTSGGAGAKNIQYF
DNA: TGCGCCAGCAGCCAAAGGACTAGCGGGGGGGCCGGTGCCAAAAACATTCAGTACTTC

J: TRBJ2-6
D: TRBD1
size: -
V: TRBV15
CDR3: CATSRKTGQSGANVLTF
DNA: TGTGCCACCAGCAGGAAGACAGGGCAGTCTGGGGCCAACGTCCTGACTTTC

J: TRBJ2-1
D: TRBD2
size: once
V: TRBV18
CDR3: CASSPPGALAGEHEQFF
DNA: TGTGCCAGCTCACCACCGGGTGCTCTAGCGGGGGAACATGAGCAGTTCTTC

J: TRBJ1-6
D: -
size: -
V: TRBV4-2
CDR3: CASSPGTGSPLHF
DNA: TGTGCCAGCAGCCCCGGCACTGGTTCACCCCTCCACTTT

J: TRBJ1-5
D: TRBD1
size: -
V: TRBV4-3
CDR3: CASSQQTGVNQPQHF
DNA: TGCGCCAGCAGCCAGCAGACAGGGGTCAATCAGCCCCAGCATTTT

J: TRBJ1-2
D: -
size: -
V: TRBV27
CDR3: CASSLLGDRRPTF
DNA: TGTGCCAGCAGTCTCCTCGGGGATCGTCGCCCCACCTTC

J: TRBJ1-1
D: -
size: -
V: TRBV6-5
CDR3: CASRPAGNTEAFF
DNA: TGTGCCAGCAGACCGGCGGGGAACACTGAAGCTTTCTTT

J: TRBJ2-1
D: TRBD1
size: -
V: TRBV4-1
CDR3: CASSQDKGTGHNNEQFF
DNA: TGCGCCAGCAGCCAAGATAAGGGGACAGGGCATAACAATGAGCAGTTCTTC

J: TRBJ1-5
D: -
size: once
V: TRBV24-1
CDR3: CATATGSGNQPQHF
DNA: TGTGCCACCGCTACAGGGTCGGGCAATCAGCCCCAGCATTTT

J: TRBJ1-2
D: -
size: -
V: TRBV5-1
CDR3: CASSLIQSGGYTF
DNA: TGCGCCAGCAGCTTGATCCAATCGGGTGGCTACACCTTC

J: TRBJ1-1
D: -
size: -
V: TRBV6-5
CDR3: CASSYSKNSLEAFF
DNA: TGTGCCAGCAGTTACTCTAAGAACAGCCTTGAAGCTTTCTTT

J: TRBJ1-5
D: -
size: -
V: TRBV5-6
CDR3: CASSRMEGNQPQHF
DNA: TGTGCCAGCAGCCGGATGGAGGGGAATCAGCCCCAGCATTTT

J: TRBJ2-4
D: -
size: -
V: TRBV9
CDR3: CASSDSGAAKNIQYF
DNA: TGTGCCAGCAGCGACTCAGGGGCCGCCAAAAACATTCAGTACTTC

J: TRBJ2-2
D: -
size: -
V: TRBV7-9
CDR3: CASSLAGATGELFF
DNA: TGTGCCAGCAGCTTAGCGGGAGCCACCGGGGAGCTGTTTTTT

J: TRBJ1-6
D: -
size: once
V: TRBV25-1
CDR3: CASSAARAFVGSPPHF
DNA: TGTGCCAGCAGTGCTGCCCGGGCCTTCGTTGGTTCACCCCCCCACTTT

J: TRBJ1-3
D: -
size: once
V: TRBV7-9
CDR3: CASSYGRTPSGGNTIYF
DNA: TGTGCCAGCAGTTACGGACGGACTCCTTCGGGTGGAAACACCATATATTTT

J: TRBJ2-6
D: -
size: -
V: TRBV29-1
CDR3: CSVRVSGANVLTF
DNA: TGCAGCGTCAGGGTCTCCGGGGCCAACGTCCTGACTTTC

J: TRBJ2-1
D: TRBD1
size: -
V: TRBV7-3
CDR3: CASSLNPGQGANEQFF
DNA: TGTGCCAGCAGCTTAAATCCGGGACAGGGGGCCAATGAGCAGTTCTTC

J: TRBJ2-3
D: TRBD2
size: -
V: TRBV5-1
CDR3: CASSLVKGGIDTQYF
DNA: TGCGCCAGCAGCTTGGTGAAGGGAGGGATAGATACGCAGTATTTT

J: TRBJ1-2
D: -
size: -
V: TRBV11-1
CDR3: CASSSGRRGSFSGYTF
DNA: TGTGCCAGCAGCTCCGGCAGGAGGGGCTCTTTTTCCGGCTACACCTTC

J: TRBJ2-7
D: -
size: -
V: TRBV7-9
CDR3: CASSNNGAVRFEQYF
DNA: TGTGCCAGCAGCAATAACGGGGCAGTCCGTTTCGAGCAGTACTTC

J: TRBJ1-2
D: TRBD1
size: -
V: TRBV18
CDR3: CASSPQGQGHYGYTF
DNA: TGTGCCAGCTCACCACAGGGACAGGGACACTATGGCTACACCTTC

J: TRBJ1-4
D: -
size: -
V: TRBV4-2
CDR3: CASSPVAGGEKLFF
DNA: TGTGCCAGCAGCCCAGTAGCGGGAGGGGAAAAACTGTTTTTT

J: TRBJ1-1
D: -
size: -
V: TRBV6-5
CDR3: CASSYPDLNTEAFF
DNA: TGTGCCAGCAGTTACCCCGACCTGAACACTGAAGCTTTCTTT

J: TRBJ1-1
D: -
size: -
V: TRBV18
CDR3: CASSPRFQATNTEAFF
DNA: TGTGCCAGCTCACCAAGATTCCAAGCTACGAACACTGAAGCTTTCTTT

J: TRBJ2-7
D: -
size: few
V: TRBV9
CDR3: CASSVQGLPYEQYF
DNA: TGTGCCAGCAGCGTCCAGGGGCTTCCCTACGAGCAGTACTTC

J: TRBJ1-1
D: -
size: once
V: TRBV27
CDR3: CASSLSSGYVNTEAFF
DNA: TGTGCCAGCAGTTTATCATCCGGATATGTGAACACTGAAGCTTTCTTT

J: TRBJ2-7
D: -
size: -
V: TRBV4-3
CDR3: CASSQDGRDSYEQYF
DNA: TGCGCCAGCAGCCAAGATGGGCGGGATTCCTACGAGCAGTACTTC

J: TRBJ2-7
D: -
size: -
V: TRBV29-1
CDR3: CSVDDVYEQYF
DNA: TGCAGCGTTGACGACGTCTACGAGCAGTACTTC

J: TRBJ2-3
D: TRBD2
size: -
V: TRBV15
CDR3: CATSGLIAGLGTDTQYF
DNA: TGTGCCACCAGCGGCCTCATAGCGGGATTAGGCACAGATACGCAGTATTTT

J: TRBJ2-5
D: -
size: -
V: TRBV3-1/TRBV3-2
CDR3: CASSQDRPSVSQYF
DNA: TGTGCCAGCAGCCAAGATCGGCCCAGCGTGTCCCAGTACTTC

J: TRBJ1-4
D: -
size: -
V: TRBV9
CDR3: CASSVSDSGKKLFF
DNA: TGTGCCAGCAGCGTGTCGGACTCAGGGAAAAAACTGTTTTTT

J: TRBJ2-5
D: -
size: -
V: TRBV2
CDR3: CASTSGGGETQYF
DNA: TGTGCCAGCACCTCAGGGGGGGGAGAGACCCAGTACTTC

J: TRBJ1-6
D: -
size: -
V: TRBV7-3
CDR3: CASSEWERALHF
DNA: TGTGCCAGCAGCGAATGGGAGCGGGCCCTCCACTTT

J: TRBJ1-1
D: -
size: -
V: TRBV10-3
CDR3: CAISESYGQNTEAFF
DNA: TGTGCCATCAGTGAGTCGTACGGGCAGAACACTGAAGCTTTCTTT

J: TRBJ1-3
D: -
size: -
V: TRBV5-5
CDR3: CASSLGGKGNTIYF
DNA: TGTGCCAGCAGCTTGGGGGGAAAAGGAAACACCATATATTTT

J: TRBJ1-4
D: -
size: few
V: TRBV30
CDR3: CAWSLNGGGEKLFF
DNA: TGTGCCTGGAGCTTAAACGGGGGCGGTGAAAAACTGTTTTTT

J: TRBJ1-2
D: -
size: once
V: TRBV7-2
CDR3: CASSLQGDYGYTF
DNA: TGTGCCAGCAGCTTACAGGGAGACTATGGCTACACCTTC

J: TRBJ1-5
D: -
size: -
V: TRBV24-1
CDR3: CATESNSNQPQHF
DNA: TGTGCCACCGAGAGTAATAGCAATCAGCCCCAGCATTTT

J: TRBJ1-4
D: -
size: -
V: TRBV21-1
CDR3: CASTSPYYRVSNEKLFF
DNA: TGTGCCAGCACCTCACCCTACTATCGGGTCAGTAATGAAAAACTGTTTTTT

J: TRBJ2-7
D: -
size: -
V: TRBV29-1
CDR3: CSVRGQTYEQYF
DNA: TGCAGCGTTCGCGGGCAGACCTACGAGCAGTACTTC

J: TRBJ2-2
D: -
size: -
V: TRBV2
CDR3: CASSDDDPGELFF
DNA: TGTGCCAGCAGTGATGACGATCCCGGGGAGCTGTTTTTT

J: TRBJ1-1
D: TRBD1
size: -
V: TRBV5-1
CDR3: CASSLTGENTEAFF
DNA: TGCGCCAGCAGTTTAACAGGGGAAAACACTGAAGCTTTCTTT

J: TRBJ1-5
D: TRBD1
size: -
V: TRBV10-2
CDR3: CASSGGPGQSYQPQHF
DNA: TGCGCCAGCAGTGGGGGACCGGGACAGAGTTATCAGCCCCAGCATTTT

J: TRBJ2-5
D: -
size: -
V: TRBV5-1
CDR3: CASSMGGAVRETQYF
DNA: TGCGCCAGCAGCATGGGGGGGGCCGTCCGGGAGACCCAGTACTTC

J: TRBJ1-3
D: TRBD1
size: -
V: TRBV5-5
CDR3: CASRLTAGTGVAGNTIYF
DNA: TGTGCCAGCAGACTAACTGCCGGGACAGGGGTTGCTGGAAACACCATATATTTT

J: TRBJ1-3
D: -
size: -
V: TRBV28
CDR3: CASRDRNSGNTIYF
DNA: TGTGCCAGCCGGGACCGCAACTCTGGAAACACCATATATTTT

J: TRBJ2-1
D: TRBD2
size: -
V: TRBV11-3
CDR3: CASSLRASGGANEQFF
DNA: TGTGCCAGCAGCTTAAGGGCTAGCGGGGGGGCAAATGAGCAGTTCTTC

J: TRBJ2-7
D: -
size: once
V: TRBV7-2
CDR3: CASSPRSAYEQYF
DNA: TGTGCCAGCAGCCCCCGATCCGCCTACGAGCAGTACTTC

J: TRBJ1-2
D: TRBD1
size: -
V: TRBV4-1
CDR3: CASSQSTGGGRDGYTF
DNA: TGCGCCAGCAGCCAATCGACAGGGGGCGGGAGGGATGGCTACACCTTC

J: TRBJ1-3
D: -
size: -
V: TRBV18
CDR3: CASSPISGSSSGNTIYF
DNA: TGTGCCAGCTCACCAATCTCTGGGTCGAGCTCTGGAAACACCATATATTTT

J: TRBJ1-3
D: -
size: -
V: TRBV6-5
CDR3: CASSEPGRAVYTIYF
DNA: TGTGCCAGCAGCGAGCCGGGACGGGCGGTGTACACCATATATTTT

J: TRBJ1-3
D: TRBD1
size: -
V: TRBV5-1
CDR3: CASSTGTVGSGNTIYF
DNA: TGCGCCAGCAGCACAGGGACAGTGGGTTCGGGAAACACCATATATTTT

J: TRBJ1-1
D: -
size: -
V: TRBV28
CDR3: CASSSFAGTYEAFF
DNA: TGTGCCAGCAGTTCGTTTGCTGGTACCTATGAAGCTTTCTTT

J: TRBJ1-4
D: -
size: -
V: TRBV5-1
CDR3: CASSLGSLGMNEKLFF
DNA: TGCGCCAGCAGCTTGGGGTCGCTGGGGATGAATGAAAAACTGTTTTTT